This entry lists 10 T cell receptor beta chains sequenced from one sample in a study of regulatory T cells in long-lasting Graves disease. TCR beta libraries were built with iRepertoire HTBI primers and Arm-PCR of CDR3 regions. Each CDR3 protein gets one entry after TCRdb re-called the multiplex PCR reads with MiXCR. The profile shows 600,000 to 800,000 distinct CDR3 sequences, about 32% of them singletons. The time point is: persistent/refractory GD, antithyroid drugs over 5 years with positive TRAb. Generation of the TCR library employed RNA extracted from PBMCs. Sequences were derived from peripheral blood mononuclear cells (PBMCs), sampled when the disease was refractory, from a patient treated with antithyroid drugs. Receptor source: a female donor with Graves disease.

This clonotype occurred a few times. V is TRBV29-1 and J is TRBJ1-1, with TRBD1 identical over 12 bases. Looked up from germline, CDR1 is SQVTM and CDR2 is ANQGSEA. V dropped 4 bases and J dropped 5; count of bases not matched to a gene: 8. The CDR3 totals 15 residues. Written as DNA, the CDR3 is TGCAGCGTTGCGGGGACAGGGGGCGGAGGGACTGAAGCTTTCTTT. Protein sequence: CSVAGTGGGGTEAFF.

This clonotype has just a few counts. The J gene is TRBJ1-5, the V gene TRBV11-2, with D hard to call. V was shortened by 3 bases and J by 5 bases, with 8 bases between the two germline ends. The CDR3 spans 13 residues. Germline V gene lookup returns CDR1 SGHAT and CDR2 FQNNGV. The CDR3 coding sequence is TGTGCCAGCAGCTTCGACGGTGATCAGCCCCAGCATTTT. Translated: CASSFDGDQPQHF.

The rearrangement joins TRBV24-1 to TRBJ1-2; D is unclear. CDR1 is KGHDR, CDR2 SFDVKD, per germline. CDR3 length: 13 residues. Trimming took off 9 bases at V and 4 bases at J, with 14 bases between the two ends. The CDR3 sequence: CATEHKVTYGYTF. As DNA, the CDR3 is TGTGCCACCGAGCACAAAGTCACCTATGGCTACACCTTC.

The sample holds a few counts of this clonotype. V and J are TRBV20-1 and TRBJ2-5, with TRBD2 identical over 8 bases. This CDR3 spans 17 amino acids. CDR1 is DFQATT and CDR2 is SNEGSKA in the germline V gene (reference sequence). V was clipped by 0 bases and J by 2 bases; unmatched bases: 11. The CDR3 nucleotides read TGCAGTGCTAGAGATCTGACTAGCGAACCCCCACAAGAGACCCAGTACTTC. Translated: CSARDLTSEPPQETQYF.

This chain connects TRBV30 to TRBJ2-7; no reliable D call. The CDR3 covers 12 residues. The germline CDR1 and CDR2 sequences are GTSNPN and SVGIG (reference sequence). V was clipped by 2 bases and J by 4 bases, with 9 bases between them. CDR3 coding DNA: TGTGCCTGGAGTTTTGCAGAGTACGAGCAGTACTTC. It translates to CAWSFAEYEQYF.

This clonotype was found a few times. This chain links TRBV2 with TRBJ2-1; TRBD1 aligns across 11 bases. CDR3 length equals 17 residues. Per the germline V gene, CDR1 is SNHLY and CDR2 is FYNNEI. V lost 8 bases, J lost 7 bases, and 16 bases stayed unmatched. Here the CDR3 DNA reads TGTGCCAGCGTTTGGGGACAGGGGGTAAGAAGAAGGAATGAGCAGTTCTTC. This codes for CASVWGQGVRRRNEQFF.

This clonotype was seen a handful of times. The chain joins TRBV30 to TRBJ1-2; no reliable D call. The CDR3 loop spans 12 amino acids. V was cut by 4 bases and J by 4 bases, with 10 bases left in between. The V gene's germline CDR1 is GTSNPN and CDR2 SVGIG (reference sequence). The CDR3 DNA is TGTGCCTGGACGATTTCCTCCTATGGCTACACCTTC. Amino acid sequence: CAWTISSYGYTF.

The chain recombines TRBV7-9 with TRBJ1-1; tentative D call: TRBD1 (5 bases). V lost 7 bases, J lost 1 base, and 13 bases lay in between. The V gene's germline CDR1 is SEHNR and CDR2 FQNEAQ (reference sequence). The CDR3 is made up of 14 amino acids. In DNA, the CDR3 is TGTGCCAGCATCCAAACCCAGGGGAACACTGAAGCTTTCTTT. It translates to CASIQTQGNTEAFF.

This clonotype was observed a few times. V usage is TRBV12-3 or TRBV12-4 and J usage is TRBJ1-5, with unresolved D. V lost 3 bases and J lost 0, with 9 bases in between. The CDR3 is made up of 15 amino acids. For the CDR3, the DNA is TGTGCCAGCAGTTTCGCCAGCAATAGCAATCAGCCCCAGCATTTT. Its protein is CASSFASNSNQPQHF.

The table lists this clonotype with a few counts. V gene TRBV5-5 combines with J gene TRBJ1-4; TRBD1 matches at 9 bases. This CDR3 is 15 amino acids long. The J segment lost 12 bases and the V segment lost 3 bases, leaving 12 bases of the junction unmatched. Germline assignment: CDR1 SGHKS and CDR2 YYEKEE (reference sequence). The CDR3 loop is CASSSKSGQGIELFF. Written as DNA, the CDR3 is TGTGCCAGCAGCTCGAAATCGGGACAGGGAATTGAACTGTTTTTT.